The next 11 T cell receptor beta chains were all read from a single sample in a study of PD-L1 blockade in urothelial cancer. Some clones are missing from TCRdb's copy, which holds only in-frame ones; the method was immunoSEQ multiplex PCR. The sample consists of some 80,000 clones, 87% of them appearing once. The source material was PBMCs, sampled around atezolizumab (anti-PD-L1) treatment. These receptors came from a woman aged 65 to 85 with urothelial cancer.

The rearrangement links TRBV7-6 to TRBJ1-6; 7 bases align to TRBD1. The germline CDR1 and CDR2 sequences are SGHVS and FNYEAQ. The CDR3 spans 15 residues. The ends lost 3 bases at V and 8 bases at J; junction bases unmatched: 7. Written as DNA, the CDR3 is TGTGCCAGCAGCTTTCTACAGGGGATGGATTCACCCCTCCACTTT. This translates into CASSFLQGMDSPLHF.

V gene TRBV30 combines with J gene TRBJ1-2, with D unclear. CDR1 GTSNPN and CDR2 SVGIG come from the germline V gene (reference sequence). This CDR3 comprises 14 residues. The V and J ends lost 0 bases and 6 bases respectively, with 14 bases between them. CDR3 amino acids: CAWSVGRSVHGYTF. The CDR3 nucleotides read TGTGCCTGGAGTGTAGGCAGGTCCGTCCATGGCTACACCTTC.

The V call is TRBV5-5, the J call TRBJ2-3; the match to TRBD1 covers 9 bases. The CDR3 runs to 15 residues. V trimming: 4 bases; J trimming: 6 bases; junction bases outside the gene matches: 9. CDR1 is SGHKS and CDR2 is YYEKEE in the germline V gene (reference sequence). The CDR3 region has the DNA TGTGCCAGCAGCAAGACGGGACAGGGCCTGGATACGCAGTATTTT. It specifies CASSKTGQGLDTQYF.

CDR3 coding DNA: TGTGCCAGCAGTTATTCGGACGAGCAGTACTTC. Its translation is CASSYSDEQYF. This chain joins TRBV6-6 and TRBJ2-7; D is ambiguous. Germline V gene lookup returns CDR1 MNHNY and CDR2 SVGAGI (reference sequence). V was shortened by 3 bases and J by 5 bases, with 5 bases between the two germline ends. The CDR3 has 11 amino acids.

The J gene is TRBJ2-3, the V gene TRBV5-1; TRBD2 matches at 13 bases. V trimming: 2 bases; J trimming: 11 bases; junction bases outside the gene matches: 8. CDR1 is SGHRS and CDR2 is YFSETQ in the germline V gene. The CDR3 spans 15 residues. CDR3 residues: CASSFTGTSGKWQYF. The CDR3 bases are TGCGCCAGCAGCTTTACCGGGACTAGCGGGAAATGGCAGTATTTT.

The chain is built from TRBV10-1 and TRBJ1-2; D possibly corresponds to TRBD1 (5 bases). The V gene lost 6 bases and the J gene lost 1 base, with 15 bases spanning the gap. Germline V lookup: CDR1 WNHNN, CDR2 SYGVQD (reference sequence). This CDR3 has 15 residues. The CDR3 nucleotides are TGCGCCAGCAGACCGGGGGGAGGGCTTAACTATGGCTACACCTTC. Its protein is CASRPGGGLNYGYTF.

The gene calls are TRBV6-5 and TRBJ1-1; 7 bases fit TRBD1. Germline assignment: CDR1 MNHEY and CDR2 SVGAGI. Trimming at V came to 6 bases and at J to 1 base, leaving 8 bases not matched to a gene. The CDR3 totals 15 residues. Here the CDR3 reads CASRRDSFTNTEAFF. DNA of the CDR3: TGTGCCAGCAGAAGGGACAGCTTTACGAACACTGAAGCTTTCTTT.

The rearrangement links TRBV10-2 to TRBJ2-1; 7 nucleotides line up with TRBD1. CDR1 is WSHSY and CDR2 is SAAADI in the germline V gene. V lost 3 bases to trimming and J lost 6 bases; unmatched junction nucleotides: 2. CDR3 length: 13 amino acids. CDR3 coding DNA: TGCGCCAGCAGTGAACAGGGGCTCAATGAGCAGTTCTTC. It codes for CASSEQGLNEQFF.

The chain recombines TRBV7-2 with TRBJ1-2; D unclear. The germline V and J ends were trimmed by 0 bases and 3 bases, with 5 bases remaining between them. Germline CDR1 is SGHTA and CDR2 is FQGNSA. The CDR3 runs to 13 residues. The CDR3 bases are TGTGCCAGCAGCTTAGCGGGCCACTATGGCTACACCTTC. Encoded protein: CASSLAGHYGYTF.

V usage is TRBV6-5 and J usage is TRBJ2-7, with D possibly TRBD1 on 6 matching bases. The CDR3 covers 15 residues. Germline values: CDR1 MNHEY, CDR2 SVGAGI. Trimming pared 0 bases from V and 5 bases from J, leaving 14 bases between. CDR3 coding DNA: TGTGCCAGCAGTTACTCAGTCAGGGGATACCACGAGCAGTACTTC. Its protein is CASSYSVRGYHEQYF.

J is TRBJ2-7 and V is TRBV5-1; weak D call: TRBD1 (6 bases). V was clipped by 1 base and J by 5 bases, with 10 bases between them. The CDR3 length is 13 residues. CDR1 is SGHRS and CDR2 is YFSETQ in the germline V gene. The CDR3 DNA is TGCGCCAGCAGCTTGACAGGGTCCCACGAGCAGTACTTC. Residues: CASSLTGSHEQYF.